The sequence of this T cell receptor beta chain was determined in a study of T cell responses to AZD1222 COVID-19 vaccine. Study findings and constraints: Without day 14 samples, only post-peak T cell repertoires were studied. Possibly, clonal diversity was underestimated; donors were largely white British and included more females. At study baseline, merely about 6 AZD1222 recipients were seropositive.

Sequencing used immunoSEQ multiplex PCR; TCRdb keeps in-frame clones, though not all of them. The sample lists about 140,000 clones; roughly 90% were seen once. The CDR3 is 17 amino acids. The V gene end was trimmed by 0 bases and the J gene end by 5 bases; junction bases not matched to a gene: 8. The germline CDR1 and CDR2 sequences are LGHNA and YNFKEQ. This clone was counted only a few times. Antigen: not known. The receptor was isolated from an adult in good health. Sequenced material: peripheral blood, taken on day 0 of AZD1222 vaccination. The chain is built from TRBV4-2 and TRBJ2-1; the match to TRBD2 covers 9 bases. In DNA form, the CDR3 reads TGTGCCAGCAGCCAAGATAGCGGGGCGGGAGGGCACAATGAGCAGTTCTTC. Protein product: CASSQDSGAGGHNEQFF.